The 6 T cell receptor beta chains below were found in one sample sequenced in a study of cytomegalovirus exposure and HLA in healthy donors (dated by TCRdb to about 2017). The method was the immunoSEQ multiplex PCR assay. The multiplex PCR relied on a mix of 60 forward primers for TCR Vbeta segments and 13 reverse primers for TCR Jbeta segments. Sourced from immuneACCESS, this table was stored by TCRdb with only in-frame sequences that have V and J called. A share of the clones is absent; for the studies checked, an unresolved V gene accounts for under half, and the remainder has no known explanation. This sample's table carries 100,000 to 150,000 clones. The top ten clonotypes cover 2% to 2.5% of the sample. Sequenced: PBMCs. These receptors all stem from a man aged 35 to 55 in good health and CMV-seronegative.

This rearrangement joins TRBV6-1 to TRBJ2-3; 8 bases align to TRBD2. The CDR3 covers 16 residues. Germline V gene data show CDR1 as MNHNS and CDR2 as SASEGT. V trimming: 2 bases; J trimming: 5 bases; junction bases outside the gene matches: 9. CDR3 sequence: CASSETPSLAGDTQYF. DNA of the CDR3: TGTGCCAGCAGTGAAACCCCCAGTCTAGCGGGAGATACGCAGTATTTT.

The CDR3 region is CASSLSGQVYEQYF. As DNA, the CDR3 is TGTGCCAGCAGTTTATCGGGACAGGTTTACGAGCAGTACTTC. The chain links TRBV27 to TRBJ2-7, with 8 positions matching TRBD1. V lost 0 bases to trimming and J lost 4 bases; unmatched junction nucleotides: 2. The CDR3 contains 14 residues. Germline assignment: CDR1 MNHEY and CDR2 SMNVEV (reference sequence).

The genes are TRBV10-2 and TRBJ2-3; no clear D gene. V lost 7 bases, J lost 2 bases, and 13 bases lay in between. CDR1 and CDR2 (germline): WSHSY, SAAADI. CDR3 length: 14 residues. The CDR3 nucleotides read TGCGCCAGCAAAAACCTGGCCCTCACAGATACGCAGTATTTT. Protein product: CASKNLALTDTQYF.

The chain carries TRBV25-1 and TRBJ1-2; 8 bases align to TRBD1. CDR3 size: 14 residues. V shed 8 bases and J 3 bases; nucleotides not matched to a gene: 8. Germline V lookup: CDR1 MGHDK, CDR2 SYGVNS. The CDR3 reads CASGAGGMDYGYTF. DNA of the CDR3: TGTGCCAGCGGCGCAGGGGGCATGGACTATGGCTACACCTTC.

The chain links TRBV7-8 to TRBJ2-1, with a possible D match to TRBD2 (6 bases). From germline, CDR1 is SGHVS and CDR2 FQNEAQ. The CDR3 totals 18 residues. Deletions cut 1 base from V and 7 bases from J, with 23 bases between. The CDR3 DNA reads as TGTGCCAGCAGCTTAGTAGGGCTGGAGGGGCTCCGGGATAATGAGCAGTTCTTC. Translation gives CASSLVGLEGLRDNEQFF.

The chain carries TRBV2 and TRBJ2-6; possible D gene TRBD2, 5 bases. V was shortened by 3 bases and J by 0 bases, with 9 bases between the two germline ends. CDR3 length: 16 residues. Germline V gene lookup returns CDR1 SNHLY and CDR2 FYNNEI. CDR3: CASSDPGSSGANVLTF. For the CDR3, the DNA is TGTGCCAGCAGTGACCCGGGAAGCTCTGGGGCCAACGTCCTGACTTTC.